What follows is one TCR beta chain and its context. This sample was included in a study of identical twins. Each CDR3 protein gets one entry after TCRdb re-called the 5' RACE reads with MiXCR. Of under 1 million distinct CDR3 sequences in the sample, roughly an eighth were seen once. The trim removed 7 bases at V and 2 bases at J, leaving 10 bases unmatched. The CDR3 is 16 residues long. Germline CDR1 is SGHTA and CDR2 is FQGNSA. These data also featured in a second study, about yellow fever vaccine responses in identical twins.

The sequenced sample was PBMCs. The chain employs TRBV7-2 and TRBJ2-1, with 8 bases aligning to TRBD2. This receptor was taken from a woman younger than 30 in good health. The CDR3 DNA follows: TGTGCCAGCACCCATAGAGCGGGAGCAACCTACAATGAGCAGTTCTTC. It specifies CASTHRAGATYNEQFF. The whole variable domain, filled in from reference TRBV7-2 and TRBJ2-1, reads GAGVSQSPSNKVTEKGKDVELRCDPISGHTALYWYRQSLGQGLEFLIYFQGNSAPDKSGLPSDRFSAERTGGSVSTLTIQRTQQEDSAVYLCASTHRAGATYNEQFFGPGTRLTVL.